This TCR beta chain was observed in a study of shared clonotypes between healthy human individuals. CD8 cells regarded as naive lacked CD45RO, were positively chosen for CCR7, and omitted terminally differentiated effector memory CD45RA+ cells. Profiled with immunoSEQ multiplex PCR; TCRdb holds only in-frame clones, not every one. Of around 650,000 clones in the sample, around 96% were seen once. Points from the study as a whole: A handful of donors showed sharing of about 4.7% of naive CD4 clonotypes.

Turning to this clone: The antigen remains unidentified.

V lost 3 bases, J lost 3 bases, and 17 bases lay in between. This CDR3 contains 17 residues. Germline-derived CDR1 and CDR2 are SNHLY and FYNNEI. The chain is built from TRBV2 and TRBJ2-2, with TRBD2 as a possible D gene (5 bases). The sample consisted of naive CD8+ T cells sorted from blood. The source of this sequence is a woman in her 30s in good health. CDR3 protein: CASSDIERLDDTGELFF. The CDR3 bases are TGTGCCAGCAGTGATATAGAGCGGCTGGATGACACCGGGGAGCTGTTTTTT.